The T cell receptor beta chain under discussion was sequenced for a study of cytomegalovirus exposure and HLA in healthy donors. CDR3 length: 13 amino acids. Germline CDR1 and CDR2: MNHEY and SMNVEV (reference sequence). Trimming took 5 bases from V and 8 from J, leaving 13 bases between them. About this clone: What it binds is not known. Other nucleotide sequences from this sample produce the same CDR3.

PCR employed 60 Vbeta and 13 Jbeta primers. Data came from immunoSEQ multiplex PCR; TCRdb stores just in-frame clones and leaves some out. The repertoire holds about 130,000 clones, 60% to 75% seen once, with around 3.9% in the top ten. Regarding the study as a whole: Presence/absence analyses rested on an assumption that sequencing depth was roughly uniform across donors. A later analysis showed HLA-associated TCR beta chains outstripping equally common others in clonal expansion. Altogether, about 160 TCR beta chains were recorded as cytomegalovirus-associated. Excluded: some indistinguishable V segments such as TRBV6-2 and TRBV6-3.

The receptor was derived from a woman in her forties or fifties in good health and CMV-seropositive. The sample was PBMCs. The chain couples TRBV27 to TRBJ1-5; perhaps TRBD1 as D (5 bases). The CDR3 region has the DNA TGTGCCAGCAGTGGGGGACTATCGGAGCCCCAGCATTTT. It specifies CASSGGLSEPQHF.